Below, 24 T cell receptor beta chains from the same sample are listed, as sequenced in a study of blood T cell repertoires in COVID-19. Method: immunoSEQ multiplex PCR; TCRdb's copy keeps in-frame clones and lacks some. Here the sample spans 150,000 or so clones, around 82% being singletons. Sequencing was performed on peripheral blood. These TCRs come from a woman aged 55-69 years with acute or convalescent COVID-19.

This sequence joins TRBV5-1 and TRBJ2-7, with D maybe TRBD1 (5 bases). CDR1 SGHRS and CDR2 YFSETQ come from the germline V gene. Trimming shortened V by 2 bases and J by 3 bases, and 12 bases separated the two germline ends. CDR3 length equals 14 residues. CDR3 DNA: TGCGCCAGCAGCTTATCAGGGCAATTCTACGAGCAGTACTTC. It codes for CASSLSGQFYEQYF. Together with reference TRBV5-1 and TRBJ2-7, the CDR3 gives the full variable domain: KAGVTQTPRYLIKTRGQQVTLSCSPISGHRSVSWYQQTPGQGLQFLFEYFSETQRNKGNFPGRFSGRQFSNSRSEMNVSTLELGDSALYLCASSLSGQFYEQYFGPGTRLTVT.

This sequence joins TRBV7-9 and TRBJ2-7, with a tentative D call TRBD2 (5 bases). Trimming removed 1 base from V and 4 bases from J, with 11 bases in between. The CDR3 runs 14 residues. Germline-derived CDR1 and CDR2 are SEHNR and FQNEAQ (reference sequence). CDR3 residues: CASSLERNFYEQYF. CDR3 in DNA: TGTGCCAGCAGCTTAGAGCGGAATTTTTACGAGCAGTACTTC. The variable domain in full, with the rest retrieved from reference TRBV7-9 and TRBJ2-7, is DTGVSQNPRHKITKRGQNVTFRCDPISEHNRLYWYRQTLGQGPEFLTYFQNEAQLEKSRLLSDRFSAERPKGSFSTLEIQRTEQGDSAMYLCASSLERNFYEQYFGPGTRLTVT.

The table lists this clone with a few counts. The rearrangement joins TRBV6-5 to TRBJ2-7; D remains unclear. Germline V gives CDR1 MNHEY, CDR2 SVGAGI. V was cut by 6 bases and J by 2 bases, with 8 bases left in between. The CDR3 runs to 12 residues. CDR3 loop: CASSDTTYEQYF. DNA of the CDR3: TGTGCCAGCAGCGACACCACCTACGAGCAGTACTTC.

This clone was detected once. The V gene is TRBV11-3, the J gene TRBJ2-4, with 8 positions matching TRBD1. V lost 1 base, J lost 7 bases, and 0 bases stayed unmatched. CDR3 length: 13 amino acids. Germline V lookup: CDR1 SGHNT, CDR2 YENEEA. In nucleotides, the CDR3 is TGTGCCAGCAGCTTAGGGACAGGGAACATTCAGTACTTC. Its translation: CASSLGTGNIQYF.

The chain links TRBV6-5 to TRBJ2-1, with D perhaps matching TRBD1 (7 bases). Trimming removed 4 bases from V and 5 bases from J, with 15 bases in between. The CDR3 covers 15 residues. The V gene's germline CDR1 is MNHEY and CDR2 SVGAGI. The CDR3: CASSFEGGTDNEQFF. CDR3 in DNA: TGTGCCAGCAGTTTTGAAGGAGGGACAGACAATGAGCAGTTCTTC.

J is TRBJ2-7 and V is TRBV7-2; D is ambiguous. This CDR3 comprises 12 residues. V gave up 0 bases and J gave up 7 bases, with 7 bases separating them. The germline V gene has CDR1 SGHTA and CDR2 FQGNSA. In DNA, the CDR3 is TGTGCCAGCAGCTTAGCGCTGAGGGAGCAGTACTTC. Translated, it gives CASSLALREQYF.

The chain recombines TRBV28 with TRBJ2-7; D is possibly TRBD2 (6 bases). In germline, CDR1 is MDHEN, CDR2 SYDVKM. With 6 bases removed from V and 2 bases from J, the gap between germline ends came to 17 bases. This CDR3 has 15 amino acids. In nucleotides, the CDR3 is TGTGCCAGCAGAAATCCGGGAGAGAAGACCTACGAGCAGTACTTC. Residues: CASRNPGEKTYEQYF.

The chain is built from TRBV11-3 and TRBJ2-1; 8 bases agree with TRBD2. The germline CDR1 and CDR2 sequences are SGHNT and YENEEA. The junction had 7 bases not matched to a gene; V was cut back by 1 base and J by 2 bases. The CDR3 sequence is 17 residues long. CDR3 loop: CASSLVASGHPYNEQFF. CDR3 in DNA: TGTGCCAGCAGCTTAGTGGCTAGCGGGCATCCCTACAATGAGCAGTTCTTC.

This clone was counted only a few times. The chain recombines TRBV28 with TRBJ1-2, with a tentative D call TRBD1 (5 bases). Germline V lookup: CDR1 MDHEN, CDR2 SYDVKM. This CDR3 is built from 15 residues. Deletions cut 5 bases from V and 4 bases from J, with 17 bases between. CDR3 nucleotide sequence: TGTGCCAGCAGTGTAGATTCGACAGCCACCTATGGCTACACCTTC. As protein: CASSVDSTATYGYTF.

This clone was observed a few times. V usage is TRBV25-1 and J usage is TRBJ1-6, with 8 bases aligning to TRBD1. The V and J ends lost 7 bases and 6 bases, in that order; junction bases with no gene match: 2. Germline V gene data show CDR1 as MGHDK and CDR2 as SYGVNS. This CDR3 spans 13 amino acids. CDR3 DNA sequence: TGTGCCAGCAAGGGACAGGTTAATTCACCCCTCCACTTT. Residues: CASKGQVNSPLHF.

V usage is TRBV28 and J usage is TRBJ1-1; maybe TRBD1 (6 bases). The CDR3 runs to 15 residues. Deletions cut 5 bases from V and 2 bases from J, with 15 bases between. The germline gives CDR1 MDHEN, CDR2 SYDVKM. CDR3: CASSPMGGGNTEAFF. In DNA, the CDR3 is TGTGCCAGCAGTCCCATGGGAGGGGGTAACACTGAAGCTTTCTTT.

The chain employs TRBV28 and TRBJ2-1; 11 positions match TRBD2. V dropped 6 bases and J dropped 5; count of bases not matched to a gene: 15. Per the germline V gene, CDR1 is MDHEN and CDR2 is SYDVKM. The CDR3 is 18 amino acids. The CDR3 DNA sequence: TGTGCCAGCAGAAAACTAACTAGCGGGAGAACCCGGAACAATGAGCAGTTCTTC. Protein: CASRKLTSGRTRNNEQFF.

The gene calls are TRBV19 and TRBJ2-5; 11 bases agree with TRBD2. Germline trimming cut 11 bases from V and 1 base from J; bases unmatched to any gene: 12. This CDR3 has 16 residues. Germline CDR1 reads LNHDA; CDR2 reads SQIVND (reference sequence). CDR3 loop: CACSGTSGGGQETQYF. In DNA form, the CDR3 reads TGTGCCTGCTCCGGGACTAGCGGAGGGGGCCAAGAGACCCAGTACTTC.

V and J are TRBV2 and TRBJ2-7; TRBD2 matches at 7 bases. There are 13 residues in the CDR3. The germline gives CDR1 SNHLY, CDR2 FYNNEI. V dropped 8 bases and J dropped 3; count of bases not matched to a gene: 7. DNA for the CDR3: TGTGCCAGCCTCCGGGACTACAACTACGAGCAGTACTTC. Translated: CASLRDYNYEQYF.

The V call is TRBV28, the J call TRBJ1-3, with D tentatively TRBD1 (6 bases). This CDR3 is 13 amino acids long. The V gene lost 5 bases and the J gene lost 7 bases, with 12 bases spanning the gap. From germline, CDR1 is MDHEN and CDR2 SYDVKM. This CDR3 is CASSGRQENTIYF. CDR3 nucleotide sequence: TGTGCCAGCAGTGGGAGACAGGAGAACACCATATATTTT.

The J gene is TRBJ1-5, the V gene TRBV28; 10 bases line up with TRBD1. The CDR3 contains 15 residues. The V and J ends lost 7 bases and 4 bases, in that order; junction bases with no gene match: 7. Germline V gene sequence: CDR1 MDHEN, CDR2 SYDVKM. This CDR3 is CASIVRTGGNQPQHF. The CDR3 nucleotides read TGTGCCAGCATTGTTCGGACAGGGGGAAATCAGCCCCAGCATTTT.

V and J are TRBV6-4 and TRBJ1-6, with TRBD1 matching 10 bases. Germline V CDR1 and CDR2: MRHNA, SNTAGT. This CDR3 is 15 amino acids long. With V trimmed by 0 bases and J by 13 bases, 6 bases remained unmatched. DNA of the CDR3: TGTGCCAGCAGTGACTCCGGACAGGGGGTGCGGCCCCTCCACTTT. Translating gives CASSDSGQGVRPLHF.

V is TRBV19 and J is TRBJ2-7; D is unclear. The germline V gene has CDR1 LNHDA and CDR2 SQIVND (reference sequence). With 2 bases removed from V and 6 bases from J, the gap between germline ends came to 14 bases. The CDR3 loop spans 14 amino acids. The CDR3 spells CASSILERPGEQYF. CDR3 DNA sequence: TGTGCCAGTAGTATACTAGAACGGCCTGGCGAGCAGTACTTC.

V is TRBV2 and J is TRBJ2-7; the match to TRBD1 covers 7 bases. The length of the CDR3 is 14 residues. The ends lost 6 bases at V and 3 bases at J; junction bases unmatched: 8. Germline values: CDR1 SNHLY, CDR2 FYNNEI. CDR3 loop: CASSLQGYNYEQYF. The CDR3 region has the DNA TGTGCCAGCAGCCTACAGGGGTACAACTACGAGCAGTACTTC.

The chain is built from TRBV9 and TRBJ1-5; possibly TRBD1 for D (5 bases). Trimming cost V 4 bases and J 0 bases, with 11 bases left between them. The CDR3 contains 15 residues. The germline gives CDR1 SGDLS, CDR2 YYNGEE. The CDR3 here is CASSPAGGSNQPQHF. CDR3 DNA sequence: TGTGCCAGCAGCCCCGCCGGGGGTAGCAATCAGCCCCAGCATTTT.

The genes are TRBV4-1 and TRBJ1-2; D is perhaps TRBD1 (5 bases). Germline loops: CDR1 MGHRA, CDR2 YSYEKL. There are 14 residues in the CDR3. Trimming removed 4 bases from V and 2 bases from J, with 11 bases in between. CDR3 in DNA: TGCGCCAGCAGCCTGGGGGACTTCAACTATGGCTACACCTTC. Its translation is CASSLGDFNYGYTF.

This clone has only one observation. This rearrangement joins TRBV6-6 to TRBJ2-3; D ambiguous. Germline CDR1 MNHNY, CDR2 SVGAGI (reference sequence). V was shortened by 6 bases and J by 6 bases, with 10 bases between the two germline ends. The CDR3 runs 12 residues. CDR3 amino acids: CASRHSADTQYF. In DNA form, the CDR3 reads TGTGCCAGCAGGCATAGTGCTGATACGCAGTATTTT.

CDR3 coding DNA: TGTGCCAGCAGTCCCAGTCGGGGAGAGCAGTACTTC. This translates into CASSPSRGEQYF. The rearrangement uses TRBV12-3 or TRBV12-4 and TRBJ2-7, with TRBD2 as a possible D gene (5 bases). This CDR3 spans 12 amino acids. Trimming left V 5 bases short and J 7 bases short, with 12 bases between.

The V call is TRBV18, the J call TRBJ1-2; D is undetermined. The CDR3 extends over 12 amino acids. V dropped 5 bases and J dropped 2 bases, with 6 bases sitting between them. CDR1 is KGHSH and CDR2 is LQKENI in the germline V gene. CDR3 residues: CASSSRNYGYTF. The CDR3 nucleotides are TGTGCCAGCTCATCGAGAAACTATGGCTACACCTTC.